This T cell receptor beta chain was recovered during a study of CD8+ T cells in alopecia areata (dated by TCRdb to 2017 to 2018). Background on the whole study: Treated patients were enrolled in an open-label pilot trial of oral tofacitinib, 5 to 10 mg twice daily, for moderate-to-severe alopecia areata. Clonality in the scalp was compared among normal scalp (n=4), patchy alopecia areata scalp (n=8), and alopecia totalis/universalis scalp (n=8). Amplification of TCRbeta CDR3 regions was done by immunoSEQ multiplex PCR using 35 Vbeta forward primers and 13 Jbeta reverse primers. The SALT score, which quantifies the percentage of affected scalp surface area, was used to measure disease severity in treated patients. Scalp tissue and sorted CD4+ and CD8+ peripheral blood T cells from patchy and totalis/universalis alopecia areata patients and from healthy controls were covered by human TCRbeta sequencing. In both human patients and the C3H/HeJ mouse model, the study applied high-throughput TCRbeta sequencing to look at T cell clonal expansion in alopecia areata. The RNA source kit depended on sample type: the PAXgene miRNA kit for fixed scalp, the miRNeasy kit for PBMCs, and the RNeasy kit for mouse skin. Tofacitinib-treated patients had biopsies at baseline and at 4 and 24 weeks of treatment, with a later scalp biopsy in several patients. Patients stayed on tofacitinib for 6 to 18 months and then had 6 months of follow-up off drug so that delayed response and recurrence could be assessed.

V was cut back by 5 bases and J by 6 bases, leaving a gap of 15 bases between them. The cysteine opens and the phenylalanine closes a CDR3 of 13 amino acids. The retained sequence is limited to the CDR3, 39 bases, with the frame set at the first base. Looking up the germline V gene yields CDR1 SGHRS and CDR2 YFSETQ. Regarding this clone: This clone's antigen is unknown. No qualities accompany the bases; no much larger clone lies one base away.

The protocol used for the library was the immunoSEQ multiplex PCR assay. For TCR sequencing, RNA was extracted from every sample and reverse transcribed into cDNA to serve as template. SuperScript III was used to make first-strand cDNA, primed with a 2:1 mix of oligo-dT and random hexamers. A synthetic immune receptor repertoire was used to measure amplification bias, and any remaining bias was corrected computationally. The study's own analysis went as follows. Raw reads were preprocessed to remove errors, and CDR3 was defined according to IMGT conventions as the region from the conserved cysteine to phenylalanine. Clonality was calculated as 1 minus Shannon entropy normalized by log2 of the number of productive unique TCRs. CD4 or CD8 identity of scalp clones was inferred by cross-referencing scalp TCRbeta sequences with sorted blood CD4 and CD8 repertoires. TCRdb took this table from immuneACCESS and kept in-frame rearrangements with V and J called. Such tables lack part of the clones; where checked against another copy, unresolved V genes explain under half of the gap, and the rest is unexplained. V and J calls plus clone size are reproduced from that table; the DNA served to infer D and trimming. For this sample there are some 80,000 clones; around 66% appear just once. The ten largest clones capture roughly a quarter of the sample.

Paper-wide results and their limitations: With tofacitinib, both scalp clonality and the number of expanded CD8+ clones among the top 100 scalp clones went down significantly. Compared with normal scalp, lesional scalp, particularly in alopecia totalis/universalis, had higher clonality and more expanded CD8+ clones, which suggests antigenic drive. Because the treated cohort was small and had only one nonresponder, larger studies are needed to examine links between baseline CD8+ expansion and response. Unlike mouse skin, where gammadelta T cells dominate, normal human skin contains resident alphabeta T cells that get sequenced too, which complicates analysis of the scalp TCR repertoire. During tofacitinib treatment, many expanded lesional clones stuck around in both scalp and blood, and this persistence may partly explain why relapse happens after treatment is stopped. TCR sequences shared between patients were less clear than in mice, possibly partly because of HLA diversity in the patient population.

Sample time point, as interpreted from the label and publication: roughly 26 weeks on oral tofacitinib. The treatment or condition label corresponds to: oral pan-JAK inhibitor, 5-10 mg twice daily. Peripheral blood and lesional scalp punch biopsies were obtained from patients with alopecia areata. PBMCs were separated by density centrifugation and stained for CD3, CD4 and CD8, after which CD4+ and CD8+ T cells were sorted on a FACSAria. The chain couples TRBV5-1 to TRBJ2-7; the D segment is perhaps TRBD1 or TRBD2, each sharing 5 matched bases. The source was CD8+ T cells sorted from blood, collected at week 24, from a patient treated with tofacitinib. The sequence was obtained from a human donor with alopecia areata. The DNA is TGCGCCAGCAGATTAGGGGAGCTGGCCGAGCAGTACTTC. This encodes CASRLGELAEQYF.